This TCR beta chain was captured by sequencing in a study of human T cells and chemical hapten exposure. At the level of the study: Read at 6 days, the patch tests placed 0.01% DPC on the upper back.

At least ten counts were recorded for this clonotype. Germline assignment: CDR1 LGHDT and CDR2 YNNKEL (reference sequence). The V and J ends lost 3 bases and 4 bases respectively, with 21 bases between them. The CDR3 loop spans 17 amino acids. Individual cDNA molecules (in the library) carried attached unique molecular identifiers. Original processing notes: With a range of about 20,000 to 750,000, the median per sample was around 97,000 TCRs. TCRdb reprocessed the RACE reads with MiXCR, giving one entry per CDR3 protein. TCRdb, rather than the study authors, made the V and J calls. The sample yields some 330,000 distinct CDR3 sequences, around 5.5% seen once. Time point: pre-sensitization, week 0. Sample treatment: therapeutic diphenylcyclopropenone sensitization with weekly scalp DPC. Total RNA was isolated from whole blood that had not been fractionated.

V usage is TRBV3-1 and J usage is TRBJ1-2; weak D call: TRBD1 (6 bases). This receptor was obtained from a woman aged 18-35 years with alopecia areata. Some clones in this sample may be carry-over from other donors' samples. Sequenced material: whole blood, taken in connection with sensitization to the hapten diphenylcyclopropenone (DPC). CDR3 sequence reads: CASSQRERGASPYGYTF. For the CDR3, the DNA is TGTGCCAGCAGCCAGAGAGAACGGGGGGCCTCCCCCTATGGCTACACCTTC.